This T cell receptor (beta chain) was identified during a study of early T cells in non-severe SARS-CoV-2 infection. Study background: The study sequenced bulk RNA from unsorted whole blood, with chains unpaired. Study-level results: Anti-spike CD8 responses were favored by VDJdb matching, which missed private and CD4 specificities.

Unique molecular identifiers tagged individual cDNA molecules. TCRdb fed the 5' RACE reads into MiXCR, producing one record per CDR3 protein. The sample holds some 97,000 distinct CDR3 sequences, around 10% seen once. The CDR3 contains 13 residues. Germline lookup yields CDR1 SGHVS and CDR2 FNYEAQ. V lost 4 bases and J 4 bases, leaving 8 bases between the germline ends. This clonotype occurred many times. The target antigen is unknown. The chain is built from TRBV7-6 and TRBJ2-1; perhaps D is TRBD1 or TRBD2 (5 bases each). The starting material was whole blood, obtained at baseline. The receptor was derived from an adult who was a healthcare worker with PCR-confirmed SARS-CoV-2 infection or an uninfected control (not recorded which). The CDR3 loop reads CASSSGRYNEQFF. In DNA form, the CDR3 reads TGTGCCAGCAGCTCGGGACGGTACAATGAGCAGTTCTTC. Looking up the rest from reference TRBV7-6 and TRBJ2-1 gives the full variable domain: GAGVSQSPRYKVTKRGQDVALRCDPISGHVSLYWYRQALGQGPEFLTYFNYEAQQDKSGLPNDRFSAERPEGSISTLTIQRTEQRDSAMYRCASSSGRYNEQFFGPGTRLTVL.